Sequencing of this TCR beta chain was carried out in a study of STAT3 mutations in large granular lymphocyte leukemia. The table came from immunoSEQ multiplex PCR; TCRdb's copy has only in-frame clones and leaves some out. The sample records some 9,800 clones, about 90% being singletons. Trimming pared 4 bases from V and 8 bases from J, leaving 18 bases between. CDR1 and CDR2 from the germline V gene are SGHRS and YFSETQ. The CDR3 length is 14 residues. To note about this clone: The antigen remains undetermined.

Regarding the study as a whole: Persisting codominant clonotypes may have hidden a small pathogenic clone. At least one immunodominant TCR beta clonotype appeared in every T-cell large granular lymphocyte leukemia patient.

The chain combines TRBV5-1 with TRBJ1-2; D unclear. The receptor's source is a man aged 60 to 69 with T-cell large granular lymphocyte leukemia. Some clones in this sample may be carry-over from other donors' samples. Sequencing used peripheral blood mononuclear cells. CDR3 DNA: TGCGCCAGCAGCCTCGGGGATACTCTGAGGGGCTACACCTTC. Its translation is CASSLGDTLRGYTF.